The present entry profiles one TCR beta chain with its context. Its ends do not fully match the called genes, so a read error is possible. Generated by immunoSEQ multiplex PCR, the TCRdb table keeps only in-frame clones and is missing some. The sample holds about 51,000 clones; 77% are singletons and the top ten take 2% to 2.5%. In germline, CDR1 is MDHEN, CDR2 SYDVKM. This CDR3 contains 12 residues. This sample is drawn from a study of radiotherapy plus CTLA-4 blockade in lung cancer. The source was peripheral blood, collected from a patient treated with radiotherapy plus ipilimumab. This TCR was sampled from a human donor with non-small cell lung cancer whose response to radiotherapy plus ipilimumab could not be evaluated. The V call is TRBV28, the J call TRBJ1-1; D remains unclear. CDR3 nucleotides: TGTGCCAGCAGCTTATTACAGCTTGAAGCTTTCTTT. Translating it yields CASSLLQLEAFF.